The sequence of this T cell receptor (beta chain) was determined in a study of regulatory T cells in long-lasting Graves disease. The study's findings and limits: Favored usage of TRBV28, TRBJ1-2 and TRBJ2-5 was recorded in persistent disease. Persistent Graves' patients had lower TCR diversity than newly diagnosed ones.

This clonotype was counted between two and nine times. Its antigen is not identified. Time point of the sample: persistent/refractory GD, antithyroid drugs over 5 years with positive TRAb. The TCR library used RNA extracted from PBMCs. For TCR beta, libraries came from iRepertoire HTBI primers and Arm-PCR of CDR3 regions. TCRdb re-derived calls from the multiplex PCR reads in MiXCR, one entry per CDR3 protein. The table records a few hundred thousand distinct CDR3 sequences, about 22% of them present only once. V lost 1 base, J lost 5 bases, and 8 bases lay in between. The CDR3 length is 13 residues. Germline CDR1 is DFQATT and CDR2 is SNEGSKA (reference sequence).

Sequences were derived from peripheral blood mononuclear cells (PBMCs), sampled when the disease was refractory, from a patient treated with antithyroid drugs. This TCR was recovered from a female donor with Graves disease. The V and J genes are TRBV20-1 and TRBJ1-4; D is undetermined. CDR3 sequence reads: CSARGPLNEKLFF. The CDR3 DNA reads TGCAGTGCTAGAGGACCCCTAAATGAAAAACTGTTTTTT.